These 3 T cell receptor beta chains originate from one sample sequenced in a study of long-term antiretroviral therapy in people with HIV. It was version v3.0 of the immunoSEQ assay that was run at survey level. This table comes from immunoSEQ multiplex PCR, and its TCRdb copy is limited to in-frame clones, with some not included. Of about 22,000 clones listed, under 85% are singletons. The sample in question was unsorted PBMCs, obtained 0.5 years before starting antiretroviral therapy. These TCRs come from a middle-aged man with HIV.

This clone was observed a few times. The J gene is TRBJ1-2, the V gene TRBV6-1; no clear D. From germline, CDR1 is MNHNS and CDR2 SASEGT. The CDR3 contains 14 residues. Trimming cost V 0 bases and J 4 bases, with 9 bases left between them. CDR3 coding DNA: TGTGCCAGCAGTGAAGCCGACGGGATCTATGGCTACACCTTC. This encodes CASSEADGIYGYTF.

The chain links TRBV23-1 to TRBJ1-5; D might be TRBD1 (6 bases). TRBV23-1 is annotated as an ORF whose role is uncertain. This CDR3 region has 19 residues. The V end was cut by 3 bases, the J end by 3 bases, with 24 bases between. CDR3 protein: CASSQRTEGGAGTNQPQHF. CDR3 bases: TGCGCCAGCAGTCAGCGGACCGAGGGGGGGGCCGGGACCAATCAGCCCCAGCATTTT.

The rearrangement links TRBV27 to TRBJ1-2; 9 bases align to TRBD1. Looked up from germline, CDR1 is MNHEY and CDR2 is SMNVEV (reference sequence). This CDR3 region has 15 residues. V shed 5 bases, J shed 8 bases, and the junction held 12 bases outside the gene matches. The CDR3 here is CASSPLPGTGIGYTF. CDR3 DNA sequence: TGTGCCAGCAGTCCCCTCCCCGGGACAGGGATAGGCTACACCTTC.